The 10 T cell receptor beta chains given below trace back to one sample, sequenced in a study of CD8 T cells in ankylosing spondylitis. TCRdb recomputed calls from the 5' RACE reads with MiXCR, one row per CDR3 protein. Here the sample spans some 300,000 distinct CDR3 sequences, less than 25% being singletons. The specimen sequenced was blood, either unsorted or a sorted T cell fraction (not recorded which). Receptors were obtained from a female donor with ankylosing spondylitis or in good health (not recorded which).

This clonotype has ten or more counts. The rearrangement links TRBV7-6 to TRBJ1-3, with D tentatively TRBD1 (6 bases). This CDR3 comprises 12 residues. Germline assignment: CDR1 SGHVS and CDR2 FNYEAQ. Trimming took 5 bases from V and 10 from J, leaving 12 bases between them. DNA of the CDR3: TGTGCCAGCAGCCGGACAGAAGGGACCATATATTTT. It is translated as CASSRTEGTIYF.

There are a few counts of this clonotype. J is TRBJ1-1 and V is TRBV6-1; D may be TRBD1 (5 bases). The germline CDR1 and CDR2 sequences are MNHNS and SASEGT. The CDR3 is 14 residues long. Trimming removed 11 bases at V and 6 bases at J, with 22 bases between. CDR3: CAWSEARGGAEAFF. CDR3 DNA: TGTGCCTGGAGTGAAGCGAGGGGAGGTGCTGAAGCTTTCTTT.

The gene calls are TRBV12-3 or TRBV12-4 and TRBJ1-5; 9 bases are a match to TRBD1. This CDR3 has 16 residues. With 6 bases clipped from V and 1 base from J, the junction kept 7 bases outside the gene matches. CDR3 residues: CASSRADRGSNQPQHF. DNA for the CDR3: TGTGCCAGCAGCCGCGCGGACAGGGGAAGCAATCAGCCCCAGCATTTT.

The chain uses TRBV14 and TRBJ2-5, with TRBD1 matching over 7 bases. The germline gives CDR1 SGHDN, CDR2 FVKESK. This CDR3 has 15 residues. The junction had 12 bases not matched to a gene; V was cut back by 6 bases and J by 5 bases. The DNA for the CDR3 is TGTGCCAGCAGACGGACAGGCCCTCCGGGGGAGACCCAGTACTTC. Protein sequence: CASRRTGPPGETQYF.

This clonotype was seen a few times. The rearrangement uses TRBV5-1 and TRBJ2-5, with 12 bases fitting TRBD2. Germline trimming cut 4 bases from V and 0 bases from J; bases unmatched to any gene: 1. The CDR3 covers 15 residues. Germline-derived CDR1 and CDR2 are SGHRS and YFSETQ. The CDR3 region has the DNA TGCGCCAGCAGCCTAGCGGGAGGGTACCAAGAGACCCAGTACTTC. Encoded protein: CASSLAGGYQETQYF.

The chain's CDR3 is CASSQDGGLGQETQYF. The CDR3 DNA is TGCGCCAGCAGCCAAGATGGGGGCCTAGGGCAAGAGACCCAGTACTTC. The V gene is TRBV4-3, the J gene TRBJ2-5, with D maybe TRBD1 (6 bases). The CDR3 has 16 residues. Germline CDR1 and CDR2: LGHNA and YSLEER. Trimming left V 0 bases short and J 2 bases short, with 13 bases between.

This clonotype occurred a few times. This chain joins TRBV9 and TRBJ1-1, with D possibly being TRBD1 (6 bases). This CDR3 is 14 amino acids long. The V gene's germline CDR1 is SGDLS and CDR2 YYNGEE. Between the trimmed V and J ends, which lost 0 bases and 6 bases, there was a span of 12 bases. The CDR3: CASSVEGQSAEAFF. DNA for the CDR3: TGTGCCAGCAGCGTAGAAGGACAGTCGGCTGAAGCTTTCTTT.

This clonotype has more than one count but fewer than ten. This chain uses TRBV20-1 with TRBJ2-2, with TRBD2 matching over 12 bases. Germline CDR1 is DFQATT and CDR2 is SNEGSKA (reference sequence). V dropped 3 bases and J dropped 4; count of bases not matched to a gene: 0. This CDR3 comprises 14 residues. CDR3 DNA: TGCAGTGCTAGGGGACTAGCGGGCACCGGGGAGCTGTTTTTT. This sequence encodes CSARGLAGTGELFF.

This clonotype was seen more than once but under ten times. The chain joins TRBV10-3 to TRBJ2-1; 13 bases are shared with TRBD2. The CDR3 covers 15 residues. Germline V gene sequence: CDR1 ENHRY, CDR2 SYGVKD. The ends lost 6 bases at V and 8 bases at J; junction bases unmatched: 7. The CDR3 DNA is TGTGCCATCAGCAGGGGGACTAGCGGGATGGATGAGCAGTTCTTC. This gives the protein CAISRGTSGMDEQFF.

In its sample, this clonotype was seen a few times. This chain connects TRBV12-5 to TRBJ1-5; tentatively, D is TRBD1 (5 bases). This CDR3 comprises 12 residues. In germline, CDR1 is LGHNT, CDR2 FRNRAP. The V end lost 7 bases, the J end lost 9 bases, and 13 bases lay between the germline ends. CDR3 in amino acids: CASALGPPPQHF. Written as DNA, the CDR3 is TGTGCTAGTGCCCTGGGACCGCCGCCCCAGCATTTT.